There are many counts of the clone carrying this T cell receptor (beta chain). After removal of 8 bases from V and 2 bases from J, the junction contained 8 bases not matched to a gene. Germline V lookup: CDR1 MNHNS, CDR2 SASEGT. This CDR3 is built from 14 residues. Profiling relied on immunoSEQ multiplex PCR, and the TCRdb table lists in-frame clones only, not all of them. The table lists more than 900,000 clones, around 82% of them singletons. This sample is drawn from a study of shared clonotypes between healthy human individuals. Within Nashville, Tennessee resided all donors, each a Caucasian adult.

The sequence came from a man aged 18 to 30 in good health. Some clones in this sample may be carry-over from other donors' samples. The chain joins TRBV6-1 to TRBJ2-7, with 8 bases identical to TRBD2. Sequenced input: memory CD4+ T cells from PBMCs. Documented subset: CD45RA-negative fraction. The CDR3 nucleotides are TGTGCCAGCTCACGGGGTAGCGGGACCTACGAGCAGTACTTC. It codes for CASSRGSGTYEQYF.